The 17 T cell receptor beta chains below were found in one sample sequenced in a study of shared clonotypes between healthy human individuals. Terminally differentiated effector memory CD45RA+ cells were left out of the naive CD8 fraction, which was CD45RO-negative and positively selected for CCR7. TCRdb's copy holds only in-frame clones and misses some; the assay was immunoSEQ multiplex PCR. The sample includes more than 2 million clones, less than 95% of them seen just once. The sample comprised naive CD8+ T cells sorted from blood. The origin of the receptors is a man aged 18 to 35 in good health.

The genes are TRBV15 and TRBJ2-7; 7 bases line up with TRBD1. Losses at the gene ends were 5 bases for V and 9 bases for J; bases not matched to a gene: 16. CDR3 length equals 15 residues. The germline V gene encodes CDR1 LNHNV and CDR2 YYDKDF (reference sequence). The CDR3 sequence is CATSPRTGGTFGQYF. CDR3 DNA sequence: TGTGCCACCAGCCCCCGGACAGGCGGAACTTTCGGGCAGTACTTC.

The chain links TRBV7-9 to TRBJ2-7; 9 bases are shared with TRBD1. CDR1 is SEHNR, CDR2 FQNEAQ, per germline (reference sequence). There are 13 residues in the CDR3. The V and J ends lost 10 bases and 6 bases, in that order; junction bases with no gene match: 10. The CDR3 DNA reads as TGTGCCACCGGAGGACAGGGGCTAGGCGAGCAGTACTTC. This sequence encodes CATGGQGLGEQYF.

V and J are TRBV27 and TRBJ2-7; 10 bases are shared with TRBD2. Germline V gene sequence: CDR1 MNHEY, CDR2 SMNVEV (reference sequence). Trimming at V came to 6 bases and at J to 5 bases, leaving 13 bases not matched to a gene. The CDR3 is made up of 16 amino acids. The CDR3 here is CASSPSAGLALHEQYF. CDR3 nucleotides: TGTGCCAGCAGCCCAAGTGCGGGACTAGCGTTACACGAGCAGTACTTC.

The chain recombines TRBV10-1 with TRBJ2-7; the match to TRBD2 covers 15 bases. Germline trimming cut 9 bases from V and 0 bases from J; bases unmatched to any gene: 6. This CDR3 contains 16 residues. The germline CDR1 and CDR2 sequences are WNHNN and SYGVQD (reference sequence). CDR3 sequence reads: CASPGLAGGDSYEQYF. The CDR3, as DNA: TGCGCCAGTCCGGGACTAGCGGGGGGTGACTCCTACGAGCAGTACTTC.

The V and J genes are TRBV7-9 and TRBJ2-1; D perhaps matches TRBD1 (9 bases). Looked up from germline, CDR1 is SEHNR and CDR2 is FQNEAQ (reference sequence). V was clipped by 2 bases and J by 1 base, with 18 bases between them. The CDR3 totals 18 residues. In DNA, the CDR3 is TGTGCCAGCAGCTTAATGGTAGCGGGGACAGGGTCCTACAATGAGCAGTTCTTC. This encodes CASSLMVAGTGSYNEQFF.

This rearrangement joins TRBV11-2 to TRBJ2-6; D not certain. This CDR3 is 13 amino acids long. The germline CDR1 and CDR2 sequences are SGHAT and FQNNGV. Trimming took off 1 base at V and 2 bases at J, with 0 bases between the two ends. The CDR3 DNA reads as TGTGCCAGCAGCTTAGCTGGGGCCAACGTCCTGACTTTC. This encodes CASSLAGANVLTF. The whole variable domain, remainder taken from reference TRBV11-2 and TRBJ2-6, is EAGVAQSPRYKIIEKRQSVAFWCNPISGHATLYWYQQILGQGPKLLIQFQNNGVVDDSQLPKDRFSAERLKGVDSTLKIQPAKLEDSAVYLCASSLAGANVLTFGAGSRLTVL.

This clone occurred once. The chain has TRBV4-3 and TRBJ1-6, with 7 bases matching TRBD1. From germline, CDR1 is LGHNA and CDR2 YSLEER. After removal of 6 bases from V and 0 bases from J, the junction contained 14 bases not matched to a gene. The CDR3 extends over 19 amino acids. Here the CDR3 reads CASRESIGTESSYNSPLHF. In DNA, the CDR3 is TGCGCCAGCAGAGAATCGATCGGGACAGAGAGCTCCTATAATTCACCCCTCCACTTT.

The rearrangement links TRBV6-5 to TRBJ2-2, with D perhaps being TRBD1 or TRBD2 (6 bases each). Looked up from germline, CDR1 is MNHEY and CDR2 is SVGAGI. Trimming stripped 2 bases from V and 6 bases from J, with 10 bases between. CDR3 length: 14 residues. The CDR3 here is CASSYGGLSGELFF. CDR3 nucleotides: TGTGCCAGCAGTTACGGGGGGCTATCCGGGGAGCTGTTTTTT.

The chain employs TRBV4-3 and TRBJ1-2; D is perhaps TRBD1 (6 bases). V lost 4 bases to trimming and J lost 6 bases, with 21 bases between them. CDR1 and CDR2 (germline): LGHNA, YSLEER. CDR3 length equals 16 residues. The CDR3 loop reads CASSRRAGDSADGYTF. For the CDR3, the DNA is TGCGCCAGCAGCCGGAGAGCAGGGGACTCAGCCGATGGCTACACCTTC.

The chain couples TRBV6-5 to TRBJ1-5; D remains ambiguous. V was trimmed by 2 bases and J by 7 bases, leaving 9 bases between them. The germline gives CDR1 MNHEY, CDR2 SVGAGI. The CDR3 consists of 13 residues. CDR3: CASSYPRPQPQHF. CDR3 sequence (DNA): TGTGCCAGCAGTTACCCCCGGCCCCAGCCCCAGCATTTT.

For this clone: The same CDR3 arises from other DNA sequences in this sample as well. This chain joins TRBV7-9 and TRBJ2-7; D is uncertain. The germline CDR1 and CDR2 sequences are SEHNR and FQNEAQ (reference sequence). The CDR3 loop spans 12 amino acids. Trimming took off 5 bases at V and 3 bases at J, with 8 bases between the two ends. The CDR3 DNA is TGTGCCAGCAGCCTTGTTGTCTACGAGCAGTACTTC. Its translation is CASSLVVYEQYF.

The rearrangement uses TRBV28 and TRBJ2-7, with TRBD1 matching 10 bases. The CDR3 is 16 amino acids. The germline gives CDR1 MDHEN, CDR2 SYDVKM. After removal of 4 bases from V and 1 base from J, the junction contained 7 bases not matched to a gene. The CDR3 spells CASSSMGQGFSYEQYF. DNA for the CDR3: TGTGCCAGCAGTTCTATGGGACAGGGGTTTTCCTACGAGCAGTACTTC.

Regarding this clone: This specimen includes other DNA sequences encoding the same CDR3. The rearrangement uses TRBV27 and TRBJ1-6; maybe TRBD1 (5 bases). This CDR3 has 15 amino acids. Germline lookup yields CDR1 MNHEY and CDR2 SMNVEV (reference sequence). V was pared by 3 bases and J by 6 bases, with 12 bases between. The CDR3 nucleotides read TGTGCCAGCAGTTTCGGGGCAGGGAGTAATTCACCCCTCCACTTT. Translated, it gives CASSFGAGSNSPLHF.

The chain recombines TRBV6-5 with TRBJ2-7; either TRBD1 or TRBD2 may supply D (6 bases each). Trimming cost V 2 bases and J 2 bases, with 13 bases left between them. The CDR3 runs 15 residues. The germline V gene has CDR1 MNHEY and CDR2 SVGAGI. The CDR3 spells CASSYGGPPTYEQYF. For the CDR3, the DNA is TGTGCCAGCAGTTACGGGGGGCCCCCGACCTACGAGCAGTACTTC.

This chain joins TRBV7-9 and TRBJ1-2; 7 bases line up with TRBD1. This CDR3 has 15 amino acids. V trimming: 5 bases; J trimming: 4 bases; junction bases outside the gene matches: 10. Germline V gives CDR1 SEHNR, CDR2 FQNEAQ (reference sequence). For the CDR3, the DNA is TGTGCCAGCAGCCCTGCCGGGGACAGACTCTATGGCTACACCTTC. Translation: CASSPAGDRLYGYTF.

The chain combines TRBV5-6 with TRBJ2-2; TRBD2 matches 9 bases. From germline, CDR1 is SGHDT and CDR2 YYEEEE. V gave up 0 bases and J gave up 6 bases; unmatched junction bases: 6. There are 16 residues in the CDR3. The CDR3 is CASSLALAGVAGELFF. The DNA of the CDR3 is TGTGCCAGCAGCTTGGCCTTAGCGGGAGTTGCCGGGGAGCTGTTTTTT.

A remark on this clone: Other DNA sequences in this sample translate to the same CDR3. In nucleotides, the CDR3 is TGCGCCAGCAGCCAAGGAGGCTACGAGCAGTACTTC. This encodes CASSQGGYEQYF. This rearrangement joins TRBV4-3 to TRBJ2-7; D call uncertain. The V gene lost 1 base and the J gene lost 3 bases, with 4 bases spanning the gap. The CDR3 totals 12 residues. Germline lookup yields CDR1 LGHNA and CDR2 YSLEER.